These 27 T cell receptor beta chains originate from one sample sequenced in a study of T cell changes during pregnancy in multiple sclerosis. The assay was immunoSEQ multiplex PCR, and TCRdb's table has in-frame clones only and misses some. The data hold approximately 48,000 clones, with around 94% observed a single time. The material was CD8+ T cells from peripheral blood mononuclear cells, obtained before pregnancy. The receptors stem from a female donor with multiple sclerosis, enrolled in a pregnancy study.

The rearrangement uses TRBV7-9 and TRBJ2-3; 9 positions match TRBD2. The CDR3 covers 14 residues. The germline V gene encodes CDR1 SEHNR and CDR2 FQNEAQ (reference sequence). The trim removed 5 bases at V and 3 bases at J, leaving 3 bases unmatched. This chain's CDR3 is CASSATSGTDTQYF. CDR3 in DNA: TGTGCCAGCAGCGCTACTAGCGGGACAGATACGCAGTATTTT.

The chain couples TRBV21-1 to TRBJ2-3; the D call of TRBD1 is as the table states it, not checked on the DNA. TRBV21-1 counts as a pseudogene. The CDR3 runs to 17 residues. The CDR3 spells CASSITRGTGVVDTQYF. The CDR3 DNA is TGTGCCAGCAGCATCACCCGCGGGACAGGGGTTGTTGATACGCAGTATTTT.

The rearrangement joins TRBV4-3 to TRBJ1-1; 9 positions match TRBD1. The junction had 7 bases not matched to a gene; V was cut back by 4 bases and J by 1 base. The CDR3 contains 16 residues. Germline lookup yields CDR1 LGHNA and CDR2 YSLEER. This chain's CDR3 is CASSPEYRGPNTEAFF. In DNA form, the CDR3 reads TGCGCCAGCAGCCCTGAGTACAGGGGGCCGAACACTGAAGCTTTCTTT.

CDR3 residues: CASSETGTSGSHNEQFF. In nucleotides, the CDR3 is TGTGCCAGCAGTGAGACGGGGACTAGCGGGAGCCACAATGAGCAGTTCTTC. The V call is TRBV25-1, the J call TRBJ2-1; 14 nucleotides align to TRBD2. With 3 bases clipped from V and 5 bases from J, the junction kept 6 bases outside the gene matches. Germline assignment: CDR1 MGHDK and CDR2 SYGVNS. The CDR3 totals 17 residues.

The rearrangement joins TRBV27 to TRBJ2-1; D is ambiguous. Germline-derived CDR1 and CDR2 are MNHEY and SMNVEV (reference sequence). CDR3 length equals 15 residues. Trimming removed 5 bases from V and 1 base from J, with 12 bases in between. The CDR3: CASSMSSLSYNEQFF. The CDR3 region has the DNA TGTGCCAGCAGTATGTCCTCCCTGTCCTACAATGAGCAGTTCTTC.

The chain recombines TRBV6-1 with TRBJ2-1; 7 bases line up with TRBD1. The CDR3 is made up of 14 amino acids. From germline, CDR1 is MNHNS and CDR2 SASEGT. V lost 0 bases, J lost 6 bases, and 2 bases stayed unmatched. Here the CDR3 DNA reads TGTGCCAGCAGTGAAGCCGCAGGGGGCAATGAGCAGTTCTTC. It translates to CASSEAAGGNEQFF.

The V and J genes are TRBV5-1 and TRBJ2-1; 7 nucleotides agree with TRBD1. The CDR3 sequence is 15 residues long. Germline CDR1 is SGHRS and CDR2 is YFSETQ. V was clipped by 1 base and J by 3 bases; unmatched bases: 4. This CDR3 is CASSLRQGVYNEQFF. The CDR3 coding sequence is TGCGCCAGCAGCTTGAGGCAGGGGGTCTACAATGAGCAGTTCTTC.

The chain employs TRBV2 and TRBJ2-5, with 7 bases identical to TRBD1. Germline CDR1 is SNHLY and CDR2 is FYNNEI. The CDR3 length is 14 residues. The V gene end was trimmed by 6 bases and the J gene end by 1 base; junction bases not matched to a gene: 5. The CDR3 is CASRTGQRQETQYF. For the CDR3, the DNA is TGTGCCAGCAGGACGGGACAGCGCCAAGAGACCCAGTACTTC.

This chain links TRBV7-9 with TRBJ2-7, with 7 bases aligning to TRBD2. V lost 6 bases to trimming and J lost 0 bases; unmatched junction nucleotides: 2. CDR1 is SEHNR, CDR2 FQNEAQ, per germline (reference sequence). CDR3 length equals 13 residues. The CDR3 nucleotides read TGTGCCAGCAGTGTAGCGGGCTCCTACGAGCAGTACTTC. The encoded protein is CASSVAGSYEQYF. Together with reference TRBV7-9 and TRBJ2-7, the CDR3 gives the full variable domain: DTGVSQNPRHKITKRGQNVTFRCDPISEHNRLYWYRQTLGQGPEFLTYFQNEAQLEKSRLLSDRFSAERPKGSFSTLEIQRTEQGDSAMYLCASSVAGSYEQYFGPGTRLTVT.

The chain combines TRBV27 with TRBJ2-7, with 7 bases aligning to TRBD2. In germline, CDR1 is MNHEY, CDR2 SMNVEV (reference sequence). With V trimmed by 3 bases and J by 6 bases, 5 bases remained unmatched. The CDR3 runs 13 residues. The CDR3 nucleotides read TGTGCCAGCAGTTTCTCGGGAGGATCCGAGCAGTACTTC. Its protein is CASSFSGGSEQYF.

The chain couples TRBV27 to TRBJ2-7; 11 bases are a match to TRBD2. Germline lookup yields CDR1 MNHEY and CDR2 SMNVEV (reference sequence). CDR3 size: 17 residues. The J segment lost 5 bases and the V segment lost 7 bases, leaving 16 bases of the junction unmatched. CDR3 amino acids: CASTTGLAEVGRNEQYF. The CDR3 bases are TGTGCCAGCACGACGGGACTAGCGGAGGTGGGGAGGAACGAGCAGTACTTC.

J is TRBJ1-1 and V is TRBV4-1; 7 nucleotides agree with TRBD1. Germline V gene data show CDR1 as MGHRA and CDR2 as YSYEKL. V was pared by 1 base and J by 2 bases, with 10 bases of the junction left unmatched. The CDR3 totals 17 residues. CDR3 DNA sequence: TGCGCCAGCAGCCAAGGCCCGAAAACAGGGGCTAACACTGAAGCTTTCTTT. Residues: CASSQGPKTGANTEAFF.

The rearrangement links TRBV25-1 to TRBJ1-1; D might be TRBD1 (5 bases). This CDR3 contains 14 residues. Deletions cut 6 bases from V and 1 base from J, with 12 bases between. Germline-derived CDR1 and CDR2 are MGHDK and SYGVNS. CDR3 DNA: TGTGCCAGCAGCGTCCCGGGGGGGAACACTGAAGCTTTCTTT. As protein: CASSVPGGNTEAFF.

The chain's CDR3 is CASSRTGGETQYF. CDR3 nucleotide sequence: TGTGCCAGCAGCAGGACAGGGGGGGAGACCCAGTACTTC. The J gene is TRBJ2-5, the V gene TRBV7-2, with 10 nucleotides matching TRBD1. The CDR3 sequence is 13 residues long. V shed 5 bases and J 5 bases; nucleotides not matched to a gene: 2. Germline V gives CDR1 SGHTA, CDR2 FQGNSA. The full variable domain, completed using reference TRBV7-2 and TRBJ2-5, is GAGVSQSPSNKVTEKGKDVELRCDPISGHTALYWYRQSLGQGLEFLIYFQGNSAPDKSGLPSDRFSAERTGGSVSTLTIQRTQQEDSAVYLCASSRTGGETQYFGPGTRLLVL.

The chain links TRBV5-1 to TRBJ1-2, with 11 bases lining up with TRBD1. The trim removed 7 bases at V and 6 bases at J, leaving 5 bases unmatched. The CDR3 covers 13 residues. Germline lookup yields CDR1 SGHRS and CDR2 YFSETQ. The CDR3 loop reads CASGRTGGDGYTF. The CDR3, as DNA: TGCGCCAGCGGTAGGACAGGGGGCGATGGCTACACCTTC.

The chain recombines TRBV4-3 with TRBJ2-7; 7 bases line up with TRBD1. The CDR3 sequence is 14 residues long. Germline CDR1 LGHNA, CDR2 YSLEER. V trimming: 1 base; J trimming: 1 base; junction bases outside the gene matches: 1. The CDR3 nucleotides are TGCGCCAGCAGCCAAGCAGGGGGATCCTACGAGCAGTACTTC. It encodes CASSQAGGSYEQYF.

The CDR3 reads CASSSDPRTSGFYEQYF. CDR3 coding DNA: TGTGCCAGCAGCTCCGACCCCCGGACTAGCGGGTTCTACGAGCAGTACTTC. This chain uses TRBV7-9 with TRBJ2-7; 11 bases fit TRBD2. The CDR3 runs to 17 residues. CDR1 SEHNR and CDR2 FQNEAQ come from the germline V gene (reference sequence). V shed 4 bases and J 3 bases; nucleotides not matched to a gene: 11.

The V gene is TRBV10-3, the J gene TRBJ2-7; D unclear. Germline CDR1 reads ENHRY; CDR2 reads SYGVKD. The CDR3 consists of 14 residues. Trimming shortened V by 0 bases and J by 0 bases, and 6 bases separated the two germline ends. DNA of the CDR3: TGTGCCATCAGTGAGTCTTTTAGCTCCTACGAGCAGTACTTC. Its translation is CAISESFSSYEQYF.

This chain uses TRBV11-2 with TRBJ1-1, with a weak D call TRBD1 (5 bases). CDR1 SGHAT and CDR2 FQNNGV come from the germline V gene. The CDR3 is made up of 15 amino acids. Deletions cut 0 bases from V and 8 bases from J, with 16 bases between. This chain's CDR3 is CASSLDLQGATEAFF. The CDR3 nucleotides read TGTGCCAGCAGCTTAGATCTACAAGGGGCGACCGAAGCTTTCTTT.

The gene calls are TRBV27 and TRBJ2-7, with D unclear. This CDR3 spans 13 amino acids. Germline CDR1 reads MNHEY; CDR2 reads SMNVEV (reference sequence). V lost 8 bases, J lost 2 bases, and 13 bases lay in between. The CDR3 DNA is TGTGCCAGCGCATCGACTGCGACCTACGAGCAGTACTTC. Its translation: CASASTATYEQYF.

The rearrangement uses TRBV7-9 and TRBJ2-6; 12 nucleotides match TRBD1. The CDR3 contains 17 residues. CDR1 and CDR2 from the germline V gene are SEHNR and FQNEAQ (reference sequence). V lost 5 bases and J lost 4; bases outside the gene matches: 6. The CDR3 nucleotides are TGTGCCAGCAGCCCCCGGGACAGGGGGCCCGGGGCCAACGTCCTGACTTTC. This codes for CASSPRDRGPGANVLTF.

The chain has TRBV4-2 and TRBJ1-2, with 8 bases fitting TRBD1. CDR3 length equals 14 residues. V shed 5 bases, J shed 6 bases, and the junction held 8 bases outside the gene matches. Germline CDR1 is LGHNA and CDR2 is YNFKEQ. The CDR3 DNA follows: TGTGCCAGCAGCGGGACAGGTTCGAATCATGGCTACACCTTC. This encodes CASSGTGSNHGYTF.

V is TRBV28 and J is TRBJ1-1; perhaps TRBD1 as D (5 bases). This CDR3 is 14 amino acids long. V was shortened by 3 bases and J by 6 bases, with 14 bases between the two germline ends. Germline CDR1 MDHEN, CDR2 SYDVKM. CDR3 in DNA: TGTGCCAGCAGTTTGACAGCGGGGAGACCTGAAGCTTTCTTT. It translates to CASSLTAGRPEAFF. The full variable domain, in which reference TRBV28 and TRBJ1-1 provide the parts outside the CDR3, is DVKVTQSSRYLVKRTGEKVFLECVQDMDHENMFWYRQDPGLGLRLIYFSYDVKMKEKGDIPEGYSVSREKKERFSLILESASTNQTSMYLCASSLTAGRPEAFFGQGTRLTVV.

The rearrangement joins TRBV11-2 to TRBJ1-2, with D possibly TRBD1 on 5 matching bases. Germline V gives CDR1 SGHAT, CDR2 FQNNGV. Deletions cut 0 bases from V and 8 bases from J, with 16 bases between. The CDR3 extends over 15 amino acids. The CDR3 region is CASSLDLPGEGGYTF. CDR3 bases: TGTGCCAGCAGCTTAGACCTCCCGGGGGAAGGAGGCTACACCTTC.

This chain joins TRBV27 and TRBJ2-1; 10 bases map to TRBD2. With 8 bases clipped from V and 0 bases from J, the junction kept 7 bases outside the gene matches. This CDR3 contains 16 residues. CDR1 MNHEY and CDR2 SMNVEV come from the germline V gene (reference sequence). CDR3 sequence reads: CASEPSGGSSYNEQFF. In DNA, the CDR3 is TGTGCCAGCGAACCTAGCGGGGGAAGCTCCTACAATGAGCAGTTCTTC.

The table lists this clone with a few counts. V usage is TRBV27 and J usage is TRBJ1-5; D uncertain. The CDR3 consists of 16 residues. Germline V gene sequence: CDR1 MNHEY, CDR2 SMNVEV (reference sequence). Trimming shortened V by 11 bases and J by 0 bases, and 20 bases separated the two germline ends. As DNA, the CDR3 is TGTGCCGCCGGGAGGTCGGAGGTATATAGCAATCAGCCCCAGCATTTT. Translating gives CAAGRSEVYSNQPQHF.

This chain joins TRBV27 and TRBJ1-1; 7 bases match TRBD1. The length of the CDR3 is 14 residues. V trimming: 6 bases; J trimming: 4 bases; junction bases outside the gene matches: 8. Germline CDR1 and CDR2: MNHEY and SMNVEV (reference sequence). CDR3: CASRQNDRVTEAFF. DNA for the CDR3: TGTGCCAGCAGACAAAACGACAGGGTCACTGAAGCTTTCTTT.